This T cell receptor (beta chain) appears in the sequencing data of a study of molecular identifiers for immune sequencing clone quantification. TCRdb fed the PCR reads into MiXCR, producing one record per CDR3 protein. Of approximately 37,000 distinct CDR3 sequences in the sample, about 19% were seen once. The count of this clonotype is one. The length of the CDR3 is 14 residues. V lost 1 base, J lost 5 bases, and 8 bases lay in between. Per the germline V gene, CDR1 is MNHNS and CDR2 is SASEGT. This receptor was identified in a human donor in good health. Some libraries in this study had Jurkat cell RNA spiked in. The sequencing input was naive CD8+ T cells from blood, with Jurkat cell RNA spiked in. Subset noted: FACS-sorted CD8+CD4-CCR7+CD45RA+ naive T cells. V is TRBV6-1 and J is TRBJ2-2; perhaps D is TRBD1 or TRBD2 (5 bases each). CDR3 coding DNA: TGTGCCAGCAGTGAAGTCGAGGGGACCGGGGAGCTGTTTTTT. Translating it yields CASSEVEGTGELFF.